Shown below are 23 T cell receptor beta chains from a single sample sequenced in a study of T cell responses to AZD1222 COVID-19 vaccine. Using immunoSEQ multiplex PCR, the repertoire was profiled, and TCRdb retains in-frame clones only, with some absent. The sample lists some 150,000 clones, approximately 90% occurring once. Sequencing was performed on peripheral blood, taken on day 0 of AZD1222 vaccination. All receptors come from an adult in good health.

This chain links TRBV27 with TRBJ1-5; the match to TRBD1 covers 7 bases. The CDR3 contains 17 residues. The junction had 17 bases not matched to a gene; V was cut back by 5 bases and J by 7 bases. CDR1 and CDR2 from the germline V gene are MNHEY and SMNVEV (reference sequence). CDR3 in DNA: TGTGCCAGCAGTACGATCTTAAGCACAGGGGTTAGCCAGCCCCAGCATTTT. Translating gives CASSTILSTGVSQPQHF.

Worth noting for this clone: Within the sample, other DNA sequences also encode this same CDR3. The chain is built from TRBV7-3 and TRBJ2-1, with 7 nucleotides matching TRBD2. Germline V gene sequence: CDR1 SGHTA, CDR2 FQGTGA. The V segment lost 3 bases and the J segment 4 bases; nucleotides outside the gene matches: 6. The CDR3 loop spans 15 amino acids. CDR3: CASSLGSSGYNEQFF. CDR3 sequence (DNA): TGTGCCAGCAGCTTGGGATCTAGCGGTTACAATGAGCAGTTCTTC. The full variable domain, completed using reference TRBV7-3 and TRBJ2-1, is GAGVSQTPSNKVTEKGKYVELRCDPISGHTALYWYRQSLGQGPEFLIYFQGTGAADDSGLPNDRFFAVRPEGSVSTLKIQRTERGDSAVYLCASSLGSSGYNEQFFGPGTRLTVL.

The chain combines TRBV28 with TRBJ1-5; tentatively, D is TRBD1 (5 bases). Germline loops: CDR1 MDHEN, CDR2 SYDVKM. This CDR3 is built from 12 residues. V lost 9 bases and J 6 bases, leaving 12 bases between the germline ends. CDR3 amino acids: CASNSRGQPQHF. DNA for the CDR3: TGTGCCAGTAACAGTAGGGGTCAGCCCCAGCATTTT.

The chain is built from TRBV28 and TRBJ2-1; D unclear. Germline V gives CDR1 MDHEN, CDR2 SYDVKM. Deletions cut 5 bases from V and 5 bases from J, with 4 bases between. The CDR3 is made up of 11 amino acids. The CDR3 DNA sequence: TGTGCCAGCAGTCTGAACAATGAGCAGTTCTTC. This gives the protein CASSLNNEQFF. The full variable domain, rest sourced from reference TRBV28 and TRBJ2-1, is DVKVTQSSRYLVKRTGEKVFLECVQDMDHENMFWYRQDPGLGLRLIYFSYDVKMKEKGDIPEGYSVSREKKERFSLILESASTNQTSMYLCASSLNNEQFFGPGTRLTVL.

The chain recombines TRBV21-1 with TRBJ2-7. TRBV21-1 is described as a pseudogene. The CDR3 extends over 16 amino acids. CDR3 loop: CASSPLPVDGAREQYF. The CDR3 nucleotides are TGTGCCAGCAGCCCACTTCCAGTGGACGGGGCTAGAGAGCAGTACTTC.

This rearrangement joins TRBV10-1 to TRBJ1-1; D unresolved. V lost 4 bases and J lost 3, with 9 bases in between. Germline assignment: CDR1 WNHNN and CDR2 SYGVQD (reference sequence). The CDR3 length is 13 residues. The CDR3 is CASSGQAHTEAFF. CDR3 nucleotides: TGCGCCAGCAGTGGGCAGGCACACACTGAAGCTTTCTTT.

This chain uses TRBV4-3 with TRBJ1-6, with D possibly being TRBD1 (5 bases). Between the trimmed V and J ends, which lost 2 bases and 8 bases, there was a span of 22 bases. Per the germline V gene, CDR1 is LGHNA and CDR2 is YSLEER. The CDR3 totals 18 residues. CDR3 residues: CASSQLLPGPRGYSPLHF. The DNA of the CDR3 is TGCGCCAGCAGCCAACTCTTACCGGGACCTAGGGGCTATTCACCCCTCCACTTT.

The gene calls are TRBV7-8 and TRBJ1-2, with a weak D call TRBD1 (6 bases). The CDR3 has 16 residues. The V and J ends lost 5 bases and 2 bases respectively, with 18 bases between them. The germline V gene encodes CDR1 SGHVS and CDR2 FQNEAQ. CDR3 sequence reads: CASSPRGGVGNYGYTF. The CDR3 coding sequence is TGTGCCAGCAGCCCTAGGGGGGGTGTGGGGAACTATGGCTACACCTTC.

The chain recombines TRBV29-1 with TRBJ2-2; D may be TRBD1 or TRBD2 (5 bases each). Germline V gives CDR1 SQVTM, CDR2 ANQGSEA. Trimming took 5 bases from V and 0 from J, leaving 19 bases between them. CDR3 length equals 17 residues. The CDR3: CSVKGGDGGANTGELFF. CDR3 in DNA: TGCAGCGTTAAAGGTGGGGATGGGGGAGCGAACACCGGGGAGCTGTTTTTT.

The chain couples TRBV5-6 to TRBJ2-1, with D possibly TRBD2 on 6 matching bases. Trimming took off 4 bases at V and 9 bases at J, with 14 bases between the two ends. In germline, CDR1 is SGHDT, CDR2 YYEEEE. This CDR3 contains 13 residues. In nucleotides, the CDR3 is TGTGCCAGCAGCCCGCGGGGAATCGGTGAGCAGTTCTTC. Its translation is CASSPRGIGEQFF.

The chain couples TRBV6-2 or TRBV6-3 to TRBJ1-1; D is uncertain. The V gene lost 3 bases and the J gene lost 7 bases, with 6 bases spanning the gap. Germline CDR1 MNHEY, CDR2 SVGEGT. The CDR3 is 11 residues long. Here the CDR3 reads CASSYASEAFF. The CDR3 DNA reads as TGTGCCAGCAGTTATGCCAGTGAAGCTTTCTTT.

The chain is built from TRBV7-6 and TRBJ1-1; no clear D. Between the trimmed V and J ends, which lost 2 bases and 0 bases, there was a span of 10 bases. CDR3 length equals 15 residues. CDR1 and CDR2 (germline): SGHVS, FNYEAQ. CDR3 sequence (DNA): TGTGCCAGCAGCTTACTGCGGGGAGTGAACACTGAAGCTTTCTTT. Residues: CASSLLRGVNTEAFF.

This chain connects TRBV4-3 to TRBJ1-1, with TRBD1 as a possible D gene (5 bases). From germline, CDR1 is LGHNA and CDR2 YSLEER. This CDR3 contains 13 residues. The ends were cut back, 0 bases at V and 11 bases at J, with 13 bases in the middle. The CDR3 spells CASSQEEGGTAFF. DNA of the CDR3: TGCGCCAGCAGCCAAGAGGAGGGAGGGACGGCTTTCTTT.

This sequence joins TRBV27 and TRBJ1-2; D perhaps matches TRBD1 (5 bases). The CDR3 runs 14 residues. Germline V gene lookup returns CDR1 MNHEY and CDR2 SMNVEV (reference sequence). Trimming took 7 bases from V and 3 from J, leaving 15 bases between them. The CDR3: CASKKDTSYYGYTF. CDR3 DNA sequence: TGTGCCAGCAAAAAGGACACCTCCTACTATGGCTACACCTTC.

The CDR3 DNA reads as TGTGCCAGCAGCCTGTTGAGCGGGGTATACAATGAGCAGTTCTTC. Its translation: CASSLLSGVYNEQFF. The chain joins TRBV11-1 to TRBJ2-1; 7 nucleotides agree with TRBD2. Germline values: CDR1 SGHAT, CDR2 FQDESV (reference sequence). The V gene end was trimmed by 5 bases and the J gene end by 4 bases; junction bases not matched to a gene: 8. The CDR3 loop spans 15 amino acids. The whole variable domain, remainder taken from reference TRBV11-1 and TRBJ2-1, is EAEVAQSPRYKITEKSQAVAFWCDPISGHATLYWYRQILGQGPELLVQFQDESVVDDSQLPKDRFSAERLKGVDSTLKIQPAELGDSAMYLCASSLLSGVYNEQFFGPGTRLTVL.

This rearrangement joins TRBV28 to TRBJ2-3; TRBD1 agrees at 9 bases. Unmatched junction bases numbered 15, after V lost 6 bases and J lost 2 bases. There are 18 residues in the CDR3. Germline V gene sequence: CDR1 MDHEN, CDR2 SYDVKM. The CDR3 sequence: CASSGDREPLRNTDTQYF. The CDR3 nucleotides read TGTGCCAGCAGCGGGGACAGGGAGCCGCTACGAAACACAGATACGCAGTATTTT.

This clone was counted once. The chain couples TRBV11-2 to TRBJ2-7, with D possibly being TRBD2 (6 bases). CDR1 and CDR2 (germline): SGHAT, FQNNGV. This CDR3 region has 13 residues. With 1 base removed from V and 5 bases from J, the gap between germline ends came to 9 bases. The CDR3, as DNA: TGTGCCAGCAGCTTAGGGGGACTGAACGAGCAGTACTTC. It is translated as CASSLGGLNEQYF.

The CDR3 bases are TGTGCCAGCAGCTTAGCGATGTTGAACTCTGGAAACACCATATATTTT. Translated, it gives CASSLAMLNSGNTIYF. The rearrangement links TRBV7-6 to TRBJ1-3; D is undetermined. CDR1 SGHVS and CDR2 FNYEAQ come from the germline V gene. Between the trimmed V and J ends, which lost 0 bases and 0 bases, there was a span of 9 bases. This CDR3 spans 16 amino acids.

J is TRBJ2-2 and V is TRBV7-9, with 9 bases aligning to TRBD1. Germline V lookup: CDR1 SEHNR, CDR2 FQNEAQ (reference sequence). CDR3 length: 18 residues. With V trimmed by 7 bases and J by 5 bases, 17 bases remained unmatched. CDR3: CASTRFFLSGTGTGELFF. Here the CDR3 DNA reads TGTGCCAGCACCAGATTTTTCCTCTCGGGGACAGGGACCGGGGAGCTGTTTTTT.

The V call is TRBV3-1 (or the pseudogene TRBV3-2), the J call TRBJ2-1; tentatively, D is TRBD1 (6 bases). Germline V gives CDR1 LGHDT, CDR2 YNNKEL (reference sequence). V was shortened by 1 base and J by 9 bases, with 16 bases between the two germline ends. The CDR3 has 15 amino acids. The CDR3 nucleotides read TGTGCCAGCAGCCAAGGGGGGCGCTTATGGAGTGAGCAGTTCTTC. Translating gives CASSQGGRLWSEQFF.

V is TRBV27 and J is TRBJ2-1; TRBD2 aligns across 7 bases. The germline gives CDR1 MNHEY, CDR2 SMNVEV (reference sequence). CDR3 length: 15 residues. V dropped 3 bases and J dropped 2; count of bases not matched to a gene: 4. CDR3 DNA: TGTGCCAGCAGTTTTCCGGGGGGAGCCTACAATGAGCAGTTCTTC. This codes for CASSFPGGAYNEQFF.

The rearrangement links TRBV4-2 to TRBJ2-2; 13 bases fit TRBD2. Looked up from germline, CDR1 is LGHNA and CDR2 is YNFKEQ. CDR3 size: 17 residues. V gave up 3 bases and J gave up 4 bases; unmatched junction bases: 5. The CDR3, as DNA: TGTGCCAGCAGCCACCTACTAGCGGGGGGGCCCACCGGGGAGCTGTTTTTT. This codes for CASSHLLAGGPTGELFF.

This clone showed up just once. The chain carries TRBV10-1 and TRBJ2-7; 8 bases match TRBD2. The CDR3 has 14 residues. V shed 9 bases and J 3 bases; nucleotides not matched to a gene: 10. Germline CDR1 WNHNN, CDR2 SYGVQD (reference sequence). The CDR3 nucleotides are TGCGCCAGTCCAACTAGCGGAGCCAACTACGAGCAGTACTTC. This sequence encodes CASPTSGANYEQYF.